This T cell receptor (beta chain) was recorded in a study of early T cells in non-severe SARS-CoV-2 infection. TCRdb re-analysed the 5' RACE reads in MiXCR, keeping a single row per CDR3 protein. The table includes 35,000 to 45,000 distinct CDR3 sequences, around 6.1% detected once. This clonotype was detected ten times or more. The CDR3 has 12 residues. The germline V gene encodes CDR1 MNHEY and CDR2 SVGEGT. Trimming left V 4 bases short and J 2 bases short, with 6 bases between. This rearrangement joins TRBV6-2 or TRBV6-3 to TRBJ2-7; no clear D gene. This clonotype originated in an adult who was a healthcare worker with PCR-confirmed SARS-CoV-2 infection or an uninfected control (not recorded which). This specimen consisted of whole blood, obtained at baseline. CDR3 residues: CASSWVPYEQYF. DNA for the CDR3: TGTGCCAGCAGTTGGGTCCCCTACGAGCAGTACTTC.